This entry lists 22 T cell receptor beta chains sequenced from one sample in a study of blood T cell repertoires in COVID-19. Clones were sequenced by immunoSEQ multiplex PCR, and TCRdb holds only the in-frame ones, with some missing. Among around 460,000 clones, 70% to 90% were seen once, and the ten largest hold roughly 0.78%. Sequenced material: peripheral blood. The receptors here all came from a man aged 18 to 29 with COVID-19, enrolled during active disease.

This chain joins TRBV27 and TRBJ1-1; weak D call: TRBD1 (5 bases). Germline CDR1 and CDR2: MNHEY and SMNVEV (reference sequence). The V and J ends lost 7 bases and 4 bases respectively, with 16 bases between them. CDR3 length: 14 amino acids. CDR3 sequence reads: CASTQRGGSTEAFF. CDR3 DNA sequence: TGTGCCAGCACGCAGAGGGGAGGGAGCACTGAAGCTTTCTTT.

The chain has TRBV3-1 (or the pseudogene TRBV3-2) and TRBJ2-5; D is ambiguous. V lost 0 bases to trimming and J lost 5 bases, with 7 bases between them. In germline, CDR1 is LGHDT, CDR2 YNNKEL (reference sequence). The CDR3 runs to 13 residues. This chain's CDR3 is CASSQDPLETQYF. In DNA, the CDR3 is TGTGCCAGCAGCCAAGACCCCTTGGAGACCCAGTACTTC.

This chain joins TRBV19 and TRBJ2-5; 8 positions agree with TRBD2. The V gene end was trimmed by 4 bases and the J gene end by 4 bases; junction bases not matched to a gene: 17. Germline CDR1 and CDR2: LNHDA and SQIVND (reference sequence). The CDR3 consists of 18 residues. The CDR3 nucleotides are TGTGCCAGTAGTACATTGGGGAAAGCGGGAGTCGGCGCAGAGACCCAGTACTTC. Amino acid sequence: CASSTLGKAGVGAETQYF. Filled out from reference TRBV19 and TRBJ2-5, the complete variable domain reads DGGITQSPKYLFRKEGQNVTLSCEQNLNHDAMYWYRQDPGQGLRLIYYSQIVNDFQKGDIAEGYSVSREKKESFPLTVTSAQKNPTAFYLCASSTLGKAGVGAETQYFGPGTRLLVL.

The chain combines TRBV7-3 with TRBJ2-3, with TRBD2 matching 7 bases. CDR1 is SGHTA and CDR2 is FQGTGA in the germline V gene. CDR3 length equals 15 residues. The V gene end was trimmed by 5 bases and the J gene end by 2 bases; junction bases not matched to a gene: 7. The CDR3 loop reads CASSQGTTHTDTQYF. CDR3 DNA sequence: TGTGCCAGCAGCCAAGGGACTACACACACAGATACGCAGTATTTT.

About this clone: Other DNA sequences in this sample translate to the same CDR3. The chain joins TRBV7-9 to TRBJ2-7; the D is unclear. This CDR3 contains 12 residues. V was shortened by 5 bases and J by 3 bases, with 8 bases between the two germline ends. Germline V gene lookup returns CDR1 SEHNR and CDR2 FQNEAQ (reference sequence). CDR3 in amino acids: CASSPGGYEQYF. CDR3 bases: TGTGCCAGCAGCCCCGGCGGCTACGAGCAGTACTTC.

The chain is built from TRBV28 and TRBJ2-3, with D perhaps TRBD2 (5 bases). This CDR3 region has 16 residues. Trimming removed 4 bases from V and 2 bases from J, with 16 bases in between. The V gene's germline CDR1 is MDHEN and CDR2 SYDVKM. CDR3 sequence reads: CASSSDGEGNTDTQYF. The CDR3 bases are TGTGCCAGCAGTTCAGACGGGGAAGGAAACACAGATACGCAGTATTTT.

The CDR3 loop reads CASNELAGGPNEQFF. The CDR3 bases are TGTGCCAGCAACGAACTAGCGGGGGGGCCGAATGAGCAGTTCTTC. The rearrangement uses TRBV7-8 and TRBJ2-1, with 13 bases that match TRBD2. Germline loops: CDR1 SGHVS, CDR2 FQNEAQ. Losses at the gene ends were 7 bases for V and 7 bases for J; bases not matched to a gene: 7. This CDR3 has 15 amino acids. The complete variable domain, with remaining parts taken from reference TRBV7-8 and TRBJ2-1, reads GAGVSQSPRYKVAKRGQDVALRCDPISGHVSLFWYQQALGQGPEFLTYFQNEAQLDKSGLPSDRFFAERPEGSVSTLKIQRTQQEDSAVYLCASNELAGGPNEQFFGPGTRLTVL.

The chain uses TRBV15 and TRBJ1-4, with 7 bases aligning to TRBD1. Germline CDR1 is LNHNV and CDR2 is YYDKDF (reference sequence). V lost 2 bases, J lost 5 bases, and 14 bases stayed unmatched. The length of the CDR3 is 18 residues. Written as DNA, the CDR3 is TGTGCCACCAGCAGAAATACTGTAGCAGGGACAGCAAATGAAAAACTGTTTTTT. This translates into CATSRNTVAGTANEKLFF.

J is TRBJ2-2 and V is TRBV5-4; D not resolved. V dropped 2 bases and J dropped 6 bases, with 5 bases sitting between them. Germline V gene sequence: CDR1 SGHNT, CDR2 YYREEE (reference sequence). The CDR3 runs 12 residues. CDR3 DNA: TGTGCCAGCAGCTTTCTAGCCGGGGAGCTGTTTTTT. This encodes CASSFLAGELFF.

The CDR3 reads CASSDNRGVYTF. In DNA form, the CDR3 reads TGTGCCAGCAGTGACAACAGGGGGGTCTACACCTTC. V usage is TRBV6-4 and J usage is TRBJ1-2; 8 bases are a match to TRBD1. The V segment lost 2 bases and the J segment 10 bases; nucleotides outside the gene matches: 3. The CDR3 length is 12 residues. CDR1 is MRHNA, CDR2 SNTAGT, per germline.

The J gene is TRBJ2-5, the V gene TRBV19; 13 bases are a match to TRBD2. The J segment lost 5 bases and the V segment lost 4 bases, leaving 13 bases of the junction unmatched. CDR1 and CDR2 (germline): LNHDA, SQIVND (reference sequence). The length of the CDR3 is 18 residues. The CDR3 spells CASSTSPGTSGMSETQYF. The CDR3 region has the DNA TGTGCCAGTAGTACATCACCCGGGACTAGCGGGATGTCGGAGACCCAGTACTTC.

Only one count was recorded for this clone. The chain joins TRBV19 to TRBJ2-2; perhaps TRBD1 as D (5 bases). CDR3 size: 15 residues. CDR1 and CDR2 (germline): LNHDA, SQIVND (reference sequence). Deletions cut 4 bases from V and 7 bases from J, with 16 bases between. Here the CDR3 reads CASSNGQGRIGELFF. The CDR3, as DNA: TGTGCCAGTAGTAATGGCCAGGGCAGGATCGGGGAGCTGTTTTTT. The full variable domain, its missing parts supplied by reference TRBV19 and TRBJ2-2, is DGGITQSPKYLFRKEGQNVTLSCEQNLNHDAMYWYRQDPGQGLRLIYYSQIVNDFQKGDIAEGYSVSREKKESFPLTVTSAQKNPTAFYLCASSNGQGRIGELFFGEGSRLTVL.

V is TRBV2 and J is TRBJ2-5; TRBD2 agrees at 13 bases. Trimming took 6 bases from V and 5 from J; bases not matched to a gene: 3. The CDR3 has 14 residues. Germline assignment: CDR1 SNHLY and CDR2 FYNNEI. CDR3 coding DNA: TGTGCCAGCAGCGTGGGACTAGCGGGGGAGACCCAGTACTTC. As protein: CASSVGLAGETQYF.

CDR3 nucleotide sequence: TGTGCCAGCAGTCTATCCGGGACAGGGGGTGAAAAACTGTTTTTT. Translated, it gives CASSLSGTGGEKLFF. The chain uses TRBV2 and TRBJ1-4, with 11 bases aligning to TRBD1. CDR1 and CDR2 from the germline V gene are SNHLY and FYNNEI. The CDR3 runs to 15 residues. The ends lost 5 bases at V and 7 bases at J; junction bases unmatched: 6.

The J gene is TRBJ2-1, the V gene TRBV11-3, with D perhaps TRBD1 (6 bases). The V gene lost 1 base and the J gene lost 2 bases, with 21 bases spanning the gap. CDR3 length: 19 amino acids. Germline lookup yields CDR1 SGHNT and CDR2 YENEEA. CDR3 nucleotides: TGTGCCAGCAGCTTAGTAGACCCCACACAGGGCCCTACCTACAATGAGCAGTTCTTC. Translation gives CASSLVDPTQGPTYNEQFF. The whole variable domain, filled in from reference TRBV11-3 and TRBJ2-1, reads EAGVVQSPRYKIIEKKQPVAFWCNPISGHNTLYWYLQNLGQGPELLIRYENEEAVDDSQLPKDRFSAERLKGVDSTLKIQPAELGDSAVYLCASSLVDPTQGPTYNEQFFGPGTRLTVL.

The genes are TRBV5-4 and TRBJ2-2; 7 positions agree with TRBD2. The CDR3 consists of 17 residues. Germline V lookup: CDR1 SGHNT, CDR2 YYREEE (reference sequence). Trimming took 4 bases from V and 3 from J; bases not matched to a gene: 12. In DNA form, the CDR3 reads TGTGCCAGCAGCAGTTACCAGCGGGGTATCTACACCGGGGAGCTGTTTTTT. It encodes CASSSYQRGIYTGELFF. Complete variable domain (other parts from reference TRBV5-4 and TRBJ2-2): ETGVTQSPTHLIKTRGQQVTLRCSSQSGHNTVSWYQQALGQGPQFIFQYYREEENGRGNFPPRFSGLQFPNYSSELNVNALELDDSALYLCASSSYQRGIYTGELFFGEGSRLTVL.

The chain joins TRBV11-2 to TRBJ2-3; D gene unclear. The germline gives CDR1 SGHAT, CDR2 FQNNGV. This CDR3 spans 13 amino acids. V was pared by 1 base and J by 6 bases, with 8 bases between. The CDR3 protein is CASSLGLGDTQYF. CDR3 nucleotide sequence: TGTGCCAGCAGCTTAGGTCTCGGGGATACGCAGTATTTT.

The CDR3: CASSEATSGAPYEQYF. In nucleotides, the CDR3 is TGTGCCAGCAGTGAAGCGACTAGCGGGGCCCCCTACGAGCAGTACTTC. V and J are TRBV6-1 and TRBJ2-7; 11 positions match TRBD2. With 0 bases clipped from V and 2 bases from J, the junction kept 3 bases outside the gene matches. This CDR3 is 16 amino acids long. Germline V CDR1 and CDR2: MNHNS, SASEGT.

This clone turned up a few times. Here the CDR3 reads CASWDTFYGYTF. In DNA, the CDR3 is TGTGCCTCTTGGGACACGTTCTATGGCTACACCTTC. J is TRBJ1-2 and V is TRBV7-9; the D gene is possibly TRBD1 (6 bases). V was shortened by 11 bases and J by 4 bases, with 14 bases between the two germline ends. Germline-derived CDR1 and CDR2 are SEHNR and FQNEAQ (reference sequence). The CDR3 has 12 amino acids.

The chain employs TRBV15 and TRBJ2-1; 8 bases line up with TRBD2. CDR3 length: 13 amino acids. Trimming removed 0 bases from V and 15 bases from J; junction bases left unmatched: 7. Germline V CDR1 and CDR2: LNHNV, YYDKDF (reference sequence). The CDR3 DNA reads TGTGCCACCAGCAGAGACCTCGGGGGGGCGAGGTTCTTC. Protein sequence: CATSRDLGGARFF.

The chain recombines TRBV28 with TRBJ2-1; 9 bases line up with TRBD2. J gave up 8 bases and V 10 bases, and 12 bases lay outside the gene matches. There are 14 residues in the CDR3. Germline CDR1 MDHEN, CDR2 SYDVKM. This chain's CDR3 is CATLEAGGRDEQFF. In DNA, the CDR3 is TGTGCCACCCTGGAGGCGGGAGGGAGGGATGAGCAGTTCTTC.

The chain carries TRBV5-4 and TRBJ2-7, with a tentative D call TRBD1 (6 bases). V was shortened by 4 bases and J by 4 bases, with 9 bases between the two germline ends. The CDR3 sequence is 12 residues long. Germline CDR1 and CDR2: SGHNT and YYREEE (reference sequence). CDR3 DNA sequence: TGTGCCAGCAGCCCCCAGGGGTACGAGCAGTACTTC. Translating it yields CASSPQGYEQYF. Based on the CDR3 plus reference TRBV5-4 and TRBJ2-7, the full variable domain is ETGVTQSPTHLIKTRGQQVTLRCSSQSGHNTVSWYQQALGQGPQFIFQYYREEENGRGNFPPRFSGLQFPNYSSELNVNALELDDSALYLCASSPQGYEQYFGPGTRLTVT.